A single sample is the source of the 5 T cell receptor beta chains below, sequenced in a study of monozygotic twins with inflammatory bowel disease. Reprocessing the 5' RACE reads, TCRdb reports a single entry for every CDR3 protein and omits DNA. Listed are just over 300,000 distinct CDR3 sequences; 5.6% falls within the top ten. The sample consisted of blood. The source of these receptors is a human donor with ulcerative colitis or Crohn's disease, or a healthy co-twin of an affected twin (not recorded which).

V usage is TRBV28 and J usage is TRBJ2-3; the D call from TCRdb, TRBD2, cannot be confirmed without DNA. Germline CDR1 reads MDHEN; CDR2 reads SYDVKM. The CDR3 loop spans 17 amino acids. The CDR3 protein is CASSLLSSGPSTDTQYF.

The genes are TRBV12-3 or TRBV12-4 and TRBJ2-3; TCRdb calls TRBD2, which cannot be checked without DNA. CDR3 size: 13 residues. CDR3: CAGRGRSTDTQYF.

The chain has TRBV7-2 and TRBJ1-1; TCRdb selects TRBD1, and the lack of DNA leaves this call unchecked. Germline values: CDR1 SGHTA, CDR2 FQGNSA. This CDR3 spans 15 amino acids. CDR3 loop: CASSFKGGGNTEAFF.

The V gene is TRBV6-1, the J gene TRBJ1-1. The CDR3 loop spans 13 amino acids. The germline CDR1 and CDR2 sequences are MNHNS and SASEGT. The CDR3: CSSREASGTEAFF.

CDR3 region: CASSPQGARYGGELFF. The chain uses TRBV7-3 and TRBJ2-2; checking the TCRdb D call of TRBD1 is not possible without DNA. The CDR3 length is 16 residues. Germline V gene lookup returns CDR1 SGHTA and CDR2 FQGTGA.